This T cell receptor beta chain was profiled in a study of human T cells and chemical hapten exposure. Turning to the study itself: Sensitization involved placing 2% DPC onto a roughly 2 cm by roughly 2 cm region of upper inner arm skin.

The sample's time point: patch test 3, about 24 weeks after DPC sensitization. Noted treatment: therapeutic diphenylcyclopropenone sensitization with weekly scalp DPC. Whole-study results and caveats: High-frequency TCRs, those above 1 in 1000, stayed the same after DPC sensitization.

The study's library attached unique molecular identifiers to single cDNA molecules. The authors' processing: Samples contained a median of roughly 93,000 TCRs, with a range of roughly 23,224 to 700,000. TCRdb ran MiXCR on the RACE reads and lists one entry per CDR3 protein. The V and J calls, along with clone size, are taken from TCRdb and not from the paper's own processing. The sample holds about 90,000 distinct CDR3 sequences, approximately 10% seen once. Germline lookup yields CDR1 LGHNA and CDR2 YSLEER. The CDR3 is 17 amino acids. Trimming shortened V by 0 bases and J by 3 bases, and 17 bases separated the two germline ends. Of note for this clonotype: Its specificity is unknown.

The receptor's source is a woman in her twenties or thirties with alopecia areata. Some clones in this sample may be carry-over from other donors' samples. The chain employs TRBV4-3 and TRBJ2-5, with D perhaps being TRBD1 or TRBD2 (5 bases each). The sequences come from whole blood, collected in connection with sensitization to the hapten diphenylcyclopropenone (DPC). The CDR3 spells CASSQDRGMVGKETQYF. The CDR3 nucleotides read TGCGCCAGCAGCCAAGATAGGGGAATGGTCGGGAAAGAGACCCAGTACTTC.